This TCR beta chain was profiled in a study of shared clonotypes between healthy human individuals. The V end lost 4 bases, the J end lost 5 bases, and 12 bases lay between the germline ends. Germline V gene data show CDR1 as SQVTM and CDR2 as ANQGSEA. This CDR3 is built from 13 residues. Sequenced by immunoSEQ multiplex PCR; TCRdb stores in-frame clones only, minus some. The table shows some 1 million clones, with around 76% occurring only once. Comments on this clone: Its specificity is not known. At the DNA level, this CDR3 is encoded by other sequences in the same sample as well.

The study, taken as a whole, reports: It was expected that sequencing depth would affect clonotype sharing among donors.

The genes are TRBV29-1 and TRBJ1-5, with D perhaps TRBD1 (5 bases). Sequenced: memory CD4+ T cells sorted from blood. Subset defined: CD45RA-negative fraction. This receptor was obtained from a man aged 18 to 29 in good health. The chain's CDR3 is CSVGGRGDQPQHF. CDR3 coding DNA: TGCAGCGTTGGGGGTAGGGGAGATCAGCCCCAGCATTTT.